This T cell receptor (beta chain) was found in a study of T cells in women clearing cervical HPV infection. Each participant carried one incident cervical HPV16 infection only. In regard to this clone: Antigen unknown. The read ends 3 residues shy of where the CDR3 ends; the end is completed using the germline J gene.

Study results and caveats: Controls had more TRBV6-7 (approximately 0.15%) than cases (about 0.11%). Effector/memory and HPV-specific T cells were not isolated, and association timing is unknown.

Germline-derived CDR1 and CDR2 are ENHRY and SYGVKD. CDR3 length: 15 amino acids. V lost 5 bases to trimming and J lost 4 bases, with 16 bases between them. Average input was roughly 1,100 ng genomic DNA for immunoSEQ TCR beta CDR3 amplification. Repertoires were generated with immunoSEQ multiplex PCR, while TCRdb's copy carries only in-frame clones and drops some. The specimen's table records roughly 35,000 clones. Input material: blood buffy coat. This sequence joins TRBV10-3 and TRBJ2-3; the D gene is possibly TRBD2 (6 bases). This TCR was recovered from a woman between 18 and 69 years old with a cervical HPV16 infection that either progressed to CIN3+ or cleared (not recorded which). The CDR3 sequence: CAISPTLGGADTQYF. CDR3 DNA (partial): TGTGCCATCAGTCCGACTCTAGGAGGGGCAGATACG.